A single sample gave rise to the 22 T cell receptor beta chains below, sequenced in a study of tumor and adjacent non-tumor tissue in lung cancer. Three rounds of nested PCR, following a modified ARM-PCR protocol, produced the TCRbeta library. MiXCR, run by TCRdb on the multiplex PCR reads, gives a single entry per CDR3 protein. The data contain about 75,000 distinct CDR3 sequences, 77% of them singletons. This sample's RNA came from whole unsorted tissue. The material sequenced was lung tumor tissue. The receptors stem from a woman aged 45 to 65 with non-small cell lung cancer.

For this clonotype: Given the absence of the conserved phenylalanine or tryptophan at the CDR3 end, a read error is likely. This CDR3 is CAIRAEDRGDYEQYS. The CDR3 nucleotides read TGTGCCATCAGGGCGGAGGACAGGGGGGACTACGAGCAGTACTCA. The rearrangement joins TRBV10-3 to TRBJ2-7; 10 nucleotides match TRBD1. This CDR3 spans 15 amino acids. J gave up 3 bases and V 6 bases, and 8 bases lay outside the gene matches. Germline assignment: CDR1 ENHRY and CDR2 SYGVKD.

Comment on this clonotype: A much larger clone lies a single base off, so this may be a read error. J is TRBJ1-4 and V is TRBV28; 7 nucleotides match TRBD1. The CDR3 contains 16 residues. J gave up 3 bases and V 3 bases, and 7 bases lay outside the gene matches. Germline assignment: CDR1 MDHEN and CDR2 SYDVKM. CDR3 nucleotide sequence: TGTGCCAGCAGTTTCCAGGGGGTGGCGGCTAATGAAAAACTGTTTTTT. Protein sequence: CASSFQGVAANEKLFF.

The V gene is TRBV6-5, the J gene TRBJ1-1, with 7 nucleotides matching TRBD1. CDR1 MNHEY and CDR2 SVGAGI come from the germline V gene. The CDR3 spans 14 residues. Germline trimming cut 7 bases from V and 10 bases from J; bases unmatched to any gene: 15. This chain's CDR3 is CASTIGIGGSSAFF. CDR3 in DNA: TGTGCCAGCACTATCGGGATAGGGGGCTCCTCAGCTTTCTTT.

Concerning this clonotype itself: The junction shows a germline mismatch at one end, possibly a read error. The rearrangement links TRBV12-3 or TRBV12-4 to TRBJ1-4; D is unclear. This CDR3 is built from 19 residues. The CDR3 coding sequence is TGTGCCTGCAGTTCCTCGACGACGTTTGGACCGGTCCTGACTGAAAAACTGTTTTTT. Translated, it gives CACSSSTTFGPVLTEKLFF.

For the CDR3, the DNA is TGCGCCAGCAGTGAGGGAATGGAACCGCTGAATACCGGGGAGCTGTTTTTT. As protein: CASSEGMEPLNTGELFF. The chain is built from TRBV10-2 and TRBJ2-2; no clear D. The length of the CDR3 is 17 residues. Germline V gene lookup returns CDR1 WSHSY and CDR2 SAAADI. Trimming left V 2 bases short and J 5 bases short, with 18 bases between.

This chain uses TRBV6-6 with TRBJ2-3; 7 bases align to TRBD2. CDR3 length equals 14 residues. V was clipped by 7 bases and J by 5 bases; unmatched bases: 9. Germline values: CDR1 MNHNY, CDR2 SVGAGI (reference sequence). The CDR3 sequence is CASTQGGPIDTQYF. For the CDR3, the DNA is TGTGCCAGCACCCAGGGAGGGCCAATAGATACGCAGTATTTT.

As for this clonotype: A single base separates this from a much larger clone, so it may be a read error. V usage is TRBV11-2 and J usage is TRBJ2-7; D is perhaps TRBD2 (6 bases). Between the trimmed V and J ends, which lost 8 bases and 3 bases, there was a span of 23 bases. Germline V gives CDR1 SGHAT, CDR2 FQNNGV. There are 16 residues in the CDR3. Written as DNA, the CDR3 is TGTGCCAGCGGCCCCGGGGGACTTTTGTTTCTCTACGAGCAGTACTTC. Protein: CASGPGGLLFLYEQYF.

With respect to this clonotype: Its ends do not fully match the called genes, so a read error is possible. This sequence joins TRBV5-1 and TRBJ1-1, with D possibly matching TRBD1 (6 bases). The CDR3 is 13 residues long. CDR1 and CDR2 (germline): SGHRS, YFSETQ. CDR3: CPSSLVGGTEVFF. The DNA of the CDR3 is TGCCCCAGCAGCTTGGTGGGGGGCACTGAAGTTTTCTTT.

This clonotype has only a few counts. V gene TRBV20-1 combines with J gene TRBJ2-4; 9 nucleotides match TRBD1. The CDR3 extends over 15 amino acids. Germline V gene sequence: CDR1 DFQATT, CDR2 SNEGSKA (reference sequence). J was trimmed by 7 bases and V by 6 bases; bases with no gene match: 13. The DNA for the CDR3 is TGCAGTGCCCCAGCAGAGGGGACAGGGACGAACATTCAGTACTTC. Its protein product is CSAPAEGTGTNIQYF.

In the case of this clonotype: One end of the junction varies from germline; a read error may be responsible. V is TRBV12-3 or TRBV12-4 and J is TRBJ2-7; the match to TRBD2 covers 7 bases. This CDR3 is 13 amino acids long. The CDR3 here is CASSFHGDYEEYF. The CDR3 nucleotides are TGTGCCAGCAGTTTCCATGGGGACTACGAGGAGTACTTC.

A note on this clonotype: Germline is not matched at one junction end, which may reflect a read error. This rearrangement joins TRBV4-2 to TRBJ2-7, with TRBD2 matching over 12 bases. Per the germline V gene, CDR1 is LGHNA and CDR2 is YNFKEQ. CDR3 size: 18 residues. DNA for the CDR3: TGTGTCAGCAGCCAAGAAGGACTAGCGGGAAAAGACCACTACGAGCAGTACTTC. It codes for CVSSQEGLAGKDHYEQYF.

The CDR3 coding sequence is TGCGCCAGCAGCTCCGGAGCGGGAGCGGCCTACAATGAGCTATTCTTC. Its protein product is CASSSGAGAAYNELFF. J is TRBJ2-1 and V is TRBV5-1, with 8 bases that match TRBD2. CDR1 SGHRS and CDR2 YFSETQ come from the germline V gene. V trimming: 3 bases; J trimming: 16 bases; junction bases outside the gene matches: 21. The CDR3 totals 16 residues.

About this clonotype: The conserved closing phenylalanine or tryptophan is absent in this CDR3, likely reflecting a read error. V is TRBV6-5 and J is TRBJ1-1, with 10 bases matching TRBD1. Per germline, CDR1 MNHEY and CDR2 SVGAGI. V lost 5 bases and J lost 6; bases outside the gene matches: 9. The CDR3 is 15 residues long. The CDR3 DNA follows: TGTGCCAGCAGTCCATCCCCGGGACAGGGGCCTGAAGCTTTCATT. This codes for CASSPSPGQGPEAFI.

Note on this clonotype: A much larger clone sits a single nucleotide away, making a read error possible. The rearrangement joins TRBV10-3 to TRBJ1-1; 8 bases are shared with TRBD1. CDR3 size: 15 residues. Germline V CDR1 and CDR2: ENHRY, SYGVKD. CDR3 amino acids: CVISEADRAGTEAFF. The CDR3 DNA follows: TGTGTCATCAGTGAGGCGGACAGGGCGGGTACTGAAGCTTTCTTT.

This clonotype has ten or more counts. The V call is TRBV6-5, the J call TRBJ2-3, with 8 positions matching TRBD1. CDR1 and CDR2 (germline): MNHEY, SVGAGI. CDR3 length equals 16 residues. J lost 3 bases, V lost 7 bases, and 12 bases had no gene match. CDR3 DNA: TGTGCCAGCATTAAAACGCTCGGACAGGGAACAGATACGCAGTATTTT. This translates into CASIKTLGQGTDTQYF.

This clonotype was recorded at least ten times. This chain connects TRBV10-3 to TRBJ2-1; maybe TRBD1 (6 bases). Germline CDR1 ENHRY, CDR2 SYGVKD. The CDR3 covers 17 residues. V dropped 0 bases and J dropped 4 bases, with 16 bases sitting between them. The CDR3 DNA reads TGTGCCATCAGTGAGTCGGGCAGGGGCCGGGATTACAATGAGCAGTTCTTC. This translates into CAISESGRGRDYNEQFF.

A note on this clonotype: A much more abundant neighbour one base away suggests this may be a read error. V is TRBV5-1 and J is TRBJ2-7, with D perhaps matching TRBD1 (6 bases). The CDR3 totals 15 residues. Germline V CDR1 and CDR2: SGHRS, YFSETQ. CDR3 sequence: CASILVGDKFYEQYF. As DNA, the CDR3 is TGCGCCAGCATCTTGGTCGGGGACAAATTCTACGAGCAGTACTTC. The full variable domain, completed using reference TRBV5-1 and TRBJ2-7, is KAGVTQTPRYLIKTRGQQVTLSCSPISGHRSVSWYQQTPGQGLQFLFEYFSETQRNKGNFPGRFSGRQFSNSRSEMNVSTLELGDSALYLCASILVGDKFYEQYFGPGTRLTVT.

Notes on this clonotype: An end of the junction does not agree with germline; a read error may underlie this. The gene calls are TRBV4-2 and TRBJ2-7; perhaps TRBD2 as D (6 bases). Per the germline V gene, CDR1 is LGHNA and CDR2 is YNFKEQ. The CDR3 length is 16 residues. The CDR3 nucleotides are TGTACCAGCAGCCAAGCAAAATGTGCGGGGAACTACGAGCAGTCCTTC. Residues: CTSSQAKCAGNYEQSF.

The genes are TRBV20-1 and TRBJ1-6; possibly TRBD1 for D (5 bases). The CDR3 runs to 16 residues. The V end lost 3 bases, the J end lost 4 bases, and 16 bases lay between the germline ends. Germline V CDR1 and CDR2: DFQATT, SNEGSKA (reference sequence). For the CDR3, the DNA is TGCAGTGCTAGGCTCAGGACATCGTCATATAATTCACCCCTCCACTTT. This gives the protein CSARLRTSSYNSPLHF.

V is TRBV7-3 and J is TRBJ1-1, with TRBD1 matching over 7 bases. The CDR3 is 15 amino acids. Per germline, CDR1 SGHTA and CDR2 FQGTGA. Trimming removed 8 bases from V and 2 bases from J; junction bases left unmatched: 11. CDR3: CASLRPGTVNTEAFF. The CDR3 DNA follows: TGTGCCAGCTTAAGGCCAGGGACAGTTAACACTGAAGCTTTCTTT.

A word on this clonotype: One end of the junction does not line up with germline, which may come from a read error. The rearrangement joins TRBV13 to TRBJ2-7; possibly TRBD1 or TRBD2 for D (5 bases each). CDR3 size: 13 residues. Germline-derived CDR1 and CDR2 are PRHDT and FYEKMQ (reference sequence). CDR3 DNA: TGTCCCAGCAGAGGGGCAGGAACCTACGAGCAGTACTTC. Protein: CPSRGAGTYEQYF.

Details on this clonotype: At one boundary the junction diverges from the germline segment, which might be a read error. This CDR3 is CVSNPRDSDGYTF. DNA of the CDR3: TGTGTCAGCAATCCGAGGGACAGCGATGGCTACACCTTC. The chain links TRBV12-3 or TRBV12-4 to TRBJ1-2; 7 nucleotides align to TRBD1. The CDR3 runs 13 residues.